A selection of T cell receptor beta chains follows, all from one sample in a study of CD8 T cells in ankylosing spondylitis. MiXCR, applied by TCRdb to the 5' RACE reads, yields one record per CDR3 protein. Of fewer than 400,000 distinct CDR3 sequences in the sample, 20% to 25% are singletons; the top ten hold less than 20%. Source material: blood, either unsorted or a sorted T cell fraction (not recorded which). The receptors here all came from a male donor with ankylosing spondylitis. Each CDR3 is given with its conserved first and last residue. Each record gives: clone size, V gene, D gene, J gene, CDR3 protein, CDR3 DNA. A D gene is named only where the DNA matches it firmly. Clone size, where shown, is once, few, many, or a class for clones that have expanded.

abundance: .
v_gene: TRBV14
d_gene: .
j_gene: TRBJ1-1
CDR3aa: CASSQDRQGYTEAFF
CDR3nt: TGTGCCAGCAGCCAAGATAGGCAGGGGTACACTGAAGCTTTCTTT

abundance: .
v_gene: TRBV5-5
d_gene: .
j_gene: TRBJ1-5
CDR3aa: CASSLEGAPYSNQPQHF
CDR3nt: TGTGCCAGCAGCTTAGAAGGGGCCCCCTATAGCAATCAGCCCCAGCATTTT

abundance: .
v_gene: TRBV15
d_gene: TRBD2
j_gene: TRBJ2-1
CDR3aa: CATSRDLAGAYNEQFF
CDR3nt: TGTGCCACCAGCAGAGATTTGGCGGGGGCCTACAATGAGCAGTTCTTC

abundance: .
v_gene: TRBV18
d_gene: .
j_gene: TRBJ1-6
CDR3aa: CASSPRQSSYNSPLHF
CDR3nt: TGTGCCAGCTCACCTAGGCAGAGCTCCTATAATTCACCCCTCCACTTT

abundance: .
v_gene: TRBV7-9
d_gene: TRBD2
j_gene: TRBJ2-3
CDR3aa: CASSAGLAVSADTQYF
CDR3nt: TGTGCCAGCAGCGCGGGACTAGCGGTATCAGCAGATACGCAGTATTTT

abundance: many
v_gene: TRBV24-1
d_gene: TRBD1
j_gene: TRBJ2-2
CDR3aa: CATSDPGQGTGELFF
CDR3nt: TGTGCCACCAGTGACCCCGGACAGGGCACCGGGGAGCTGTTTTTT

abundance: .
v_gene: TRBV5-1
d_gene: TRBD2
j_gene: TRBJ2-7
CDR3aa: CASTQVLSGTYEQYF
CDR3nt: TGCGCCAGCACCCAAGTCCTTAGCGGGACCTACGAGCAGTACTTC

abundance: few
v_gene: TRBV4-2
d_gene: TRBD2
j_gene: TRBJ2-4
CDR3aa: CASSQAVSGRVGNIQYF
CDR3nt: TGTGCCAGCAGCCAAGCTGTGAGCGGGAGGGTGGGAAACATTCAGTACTTC

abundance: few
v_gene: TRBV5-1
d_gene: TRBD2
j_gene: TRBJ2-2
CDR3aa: CASSFGTSGDLGELFF
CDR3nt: TGCGCCAGCAGCTTCGGGACTAGCGGGGACCTCGGGGAGCTGTTTTTT

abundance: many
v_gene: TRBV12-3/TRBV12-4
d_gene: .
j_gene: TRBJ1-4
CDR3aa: CASSGGLLEEKLFF
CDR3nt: TGTGCCAGCAGTGGGGGACTTTTGGAAGAAAAACTGTTTTTT

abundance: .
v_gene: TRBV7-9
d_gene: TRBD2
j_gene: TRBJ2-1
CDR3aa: CASDSSTGGDEQFF
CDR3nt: TGTGCCAGCGACTCCTCTACCGGGGGGGATGAGCAGTTCTTC

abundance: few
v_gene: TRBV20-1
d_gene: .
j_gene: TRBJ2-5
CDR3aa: CSAELTGETQYF
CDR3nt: TGCAGTGCCGAACTTACAGGAGAGACCCAGTACTTC

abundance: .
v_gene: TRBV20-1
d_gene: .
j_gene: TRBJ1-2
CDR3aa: CSARVLGRNYGYTF
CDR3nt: TGCAGTGCTAGGGTTTTGGGACGGAACTATGGCTACACCTTC